The following is a TCR beta chain sequence with its context. Per germline, CDR1 SNHLY and CDR2 FYNNEI. This CDR3 spans 14 amino acids. Trimming pared 0 bases from V and 3 bases from J, leaving 6 bases between. This specimen comes from a study of blood T cell repertoires in COVID-19. Study background: PBMCs, B-cell-depleted T cells, or T cells provided the cDNA or gDNA that made up the material.

Methods used by the authors: Reference gene primer amplification in the assay estimated nucleated cell counts. The data were produced by immunoSEQ multiplex PCR, yet TCRdb's version contains in-frame clones alone and is incomplete. Clone size and the V and J calls come from that table; the DNA yielded D and trimming. The sample carries about 27,000 clones, roughly nine tenths recorded once. The J gene is TRBJ2-1, the V gene TRBV2; a possible D gene is TRBD1 (6 bases). This clonotype was obtained from a man between 65 and 79 years old with active COVID-19. The sample consisted of peripheral blood. CDR3 residues: CASSEADSYNEQFF. The CDR3 coding sequence is TGTGCCAGCAGTGAAGCGGACAGCTACAATGAGCAGTTCTTC.